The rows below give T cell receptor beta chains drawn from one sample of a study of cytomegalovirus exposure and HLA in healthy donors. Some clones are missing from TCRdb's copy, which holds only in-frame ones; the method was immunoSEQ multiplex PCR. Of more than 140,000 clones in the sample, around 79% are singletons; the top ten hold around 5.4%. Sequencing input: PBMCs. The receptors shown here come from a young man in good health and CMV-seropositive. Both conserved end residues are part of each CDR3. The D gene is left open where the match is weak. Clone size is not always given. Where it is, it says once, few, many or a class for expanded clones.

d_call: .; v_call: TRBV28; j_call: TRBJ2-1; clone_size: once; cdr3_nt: TGTGCCAGCAGCTCAAGCTGGAGACAGTCCTACAATGAGCAGTTCTTC; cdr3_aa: CASSSSWRQSYNEQFF
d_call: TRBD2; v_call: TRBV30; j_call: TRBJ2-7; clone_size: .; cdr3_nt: TGTGCCTGGAGTGGACGGAGCGGGAACTACTACGAGCAGTACTTC; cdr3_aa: CAWSGRSGNYYEQYF
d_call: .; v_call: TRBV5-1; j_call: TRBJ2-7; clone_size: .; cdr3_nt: TGCGCCAGCAGCACCCGGGCGGAGGGATGGTACGAGCAGTACTTC; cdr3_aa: CASSTRAEGWYEQYF
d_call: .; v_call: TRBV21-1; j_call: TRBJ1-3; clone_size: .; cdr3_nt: TGTGCCAGCAGCAAAGCCGCGGGACAGGCGAACACCATATATTTT; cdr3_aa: CASSKAAGQANTIYF
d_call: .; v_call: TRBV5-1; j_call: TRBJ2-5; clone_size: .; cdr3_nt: TGCGCCAGCAGCTTGGTGGGGGCCCCTGAAGTCCCTACTTACTTC; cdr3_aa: CASSLVGAPEVPTYF
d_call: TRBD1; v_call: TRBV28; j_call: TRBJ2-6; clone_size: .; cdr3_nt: TGTGCCAGCAGTAACCCGGGACAGGGGGCGTTGGAGGCCAACGTCCTGACTTTC; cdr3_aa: CASSNPGQGALEANVLTF
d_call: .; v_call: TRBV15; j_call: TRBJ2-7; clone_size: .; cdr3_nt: TGTGCCACCAGCATCGACGGAGGAGCCACCTACGAGCAGTACTTC; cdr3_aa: CATSIDGGATYEQYF
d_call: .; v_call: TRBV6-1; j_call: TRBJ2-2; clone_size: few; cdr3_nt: TGTGCCAGCACCCCCAGGGGCCTTTCCGGGGAGCTGTTTTTT; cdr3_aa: CASTPRGLSGELFF
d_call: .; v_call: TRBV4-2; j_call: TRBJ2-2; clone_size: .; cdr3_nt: TGTGCCAGCAGCCAACCTAGGGACTTGAACACCGGGGAGCTGTTTTTT; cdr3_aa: CASSQPRDLNTGELFF
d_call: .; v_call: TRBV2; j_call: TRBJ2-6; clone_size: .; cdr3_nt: TGTGCCAGCAGTCACAGGGACTCTGGGGCCAACGTCCTGACTTTC; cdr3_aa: CASSHRDSGANVLTF
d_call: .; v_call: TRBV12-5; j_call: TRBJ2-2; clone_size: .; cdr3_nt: TGTGCTAGTGGTTTGGCTTGGGGGGAAGAGGACGGGGAGCTGTTTTTT; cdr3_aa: CASGLAWGEEDGELFF
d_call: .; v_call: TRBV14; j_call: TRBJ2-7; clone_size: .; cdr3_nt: TGTGCCAGCAGCCAAGCTACGGCGGGAAAATACGAGCAGTACTTC; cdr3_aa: CASSQATAGKYEQYF
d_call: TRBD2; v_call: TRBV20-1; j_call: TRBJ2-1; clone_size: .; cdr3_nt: TGCAGTGGGGTTATGTCGGGGGGGCAGTTCTTC; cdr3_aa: CSGVMSGGQFF
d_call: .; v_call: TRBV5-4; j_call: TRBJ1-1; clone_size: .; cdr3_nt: TGTGCCAGCAGCTTGGAGGCCAGGGAAAACACTGAAGCTTTCTTT; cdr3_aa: CASSLEARENTEAFF
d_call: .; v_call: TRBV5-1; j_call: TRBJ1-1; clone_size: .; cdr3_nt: TGCGCCAGCAGCTTGGGGGACACTAAGAACACTGAAGCTTTCTTT; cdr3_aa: CASSLGDTKNTEAFF
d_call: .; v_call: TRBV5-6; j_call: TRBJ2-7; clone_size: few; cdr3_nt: TGTGCCAGCAGCCCACAGAACTCCTACGAGCAGTACTTC; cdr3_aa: CASSPQNSYEQYF
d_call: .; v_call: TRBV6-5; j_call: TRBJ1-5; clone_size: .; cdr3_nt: TGTGCCAGCACCGGACAGATAAATCAGCCCCAGCATTTT; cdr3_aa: CASTGQINQPQHF
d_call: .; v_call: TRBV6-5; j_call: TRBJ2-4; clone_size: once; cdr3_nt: TGTGCCAGCAGTCCAACGGGGAGTAACATTCAGTACTTC; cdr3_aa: CASSPTGSNIQYF
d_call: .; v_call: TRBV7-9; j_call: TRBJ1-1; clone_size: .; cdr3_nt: TGTGCCAGCAGCCCCCCGGGAGGTGACACTGAAGCTTTCTTT; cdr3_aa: CASSPPGGDTEAFF
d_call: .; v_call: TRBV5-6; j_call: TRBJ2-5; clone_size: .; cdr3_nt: TGTGCCAGCAGCTTGGTAGGGGGAGGGGAGACCCAGTACTTC; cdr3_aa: CASSLVGGGETQYF
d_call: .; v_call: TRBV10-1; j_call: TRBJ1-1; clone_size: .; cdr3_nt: TGCGCCAGCAGTGAGTCTGGGGGGGGGTGTACTGAAGCTTTCTTT; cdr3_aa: CASSESGGGCTEAFF
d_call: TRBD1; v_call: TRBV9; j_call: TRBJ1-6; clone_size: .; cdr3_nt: TGTGCCAGCAGCGTTAGACAGGGGGCTTATTCACCCCTCCACTTT; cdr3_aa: CASSVRQGAYSPLHF
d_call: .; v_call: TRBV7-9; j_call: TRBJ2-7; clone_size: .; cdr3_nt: TGTGCCAGCAGCTTAGCCCTGGGTACAGGGCACGAGCAGTACTTC; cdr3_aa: CASSLALGTGHEQYF
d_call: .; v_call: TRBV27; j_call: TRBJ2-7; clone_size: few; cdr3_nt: TGTGCCAGCAGTTTATCGATACGGACAACCTCCTACGAGCAGTACTTC; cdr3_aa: CASSLSIRTTSYEQYF
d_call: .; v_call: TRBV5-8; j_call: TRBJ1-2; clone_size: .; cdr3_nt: TGTGCCAGCAGACCCTCTGTGTCTGACGGGAACTATGGCTACACCTTC; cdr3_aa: CASRPSVSDGNYGYTF
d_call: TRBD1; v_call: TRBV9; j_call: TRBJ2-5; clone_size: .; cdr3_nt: TGTGCCAGCAGCCCATGGACAGGGGGCACCGGAGAGACCCAGTACTTC; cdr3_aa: CASSPWTGGTGETQYF
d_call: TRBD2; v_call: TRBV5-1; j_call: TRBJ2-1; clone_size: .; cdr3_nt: TGCGCCAGCAAAAGAAACGGGGGGGACTACAATGAGCAGTTCTTC; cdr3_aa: CASKRNGGDYNEQFF
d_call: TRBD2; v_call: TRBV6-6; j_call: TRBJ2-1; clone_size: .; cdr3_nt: TGTGCCAGCAGTTACTCCGAGCGGGAGGGGTTCTTC; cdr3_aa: CASSYSEREGFF
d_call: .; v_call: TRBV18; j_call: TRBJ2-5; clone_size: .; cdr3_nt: TGTGCCAGCTCAAATCGGCTAGCCCAGGAGACCCAGTACTTC; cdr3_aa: CASSNRLAQETQYF
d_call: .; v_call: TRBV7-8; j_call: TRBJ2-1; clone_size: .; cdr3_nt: TGTGCCAGCAGCCGCCCCGGGGTCAGGAATGAGCAGTTCTTC; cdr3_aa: CASSRPGVRNEQFF
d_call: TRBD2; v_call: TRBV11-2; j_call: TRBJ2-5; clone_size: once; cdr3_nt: TGTGCCAGCAGCCACCTAGCGGGGGGCGAGGAGACCCAGTACTTC; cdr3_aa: CASSHLAGGEETQYF
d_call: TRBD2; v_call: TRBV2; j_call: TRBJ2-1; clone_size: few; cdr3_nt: TGTGCCAGCAGTATTTCCAGGACTAGCGTTTACAATGAGCAGTTCTTC; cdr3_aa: CASSISRTSVYNEQFF
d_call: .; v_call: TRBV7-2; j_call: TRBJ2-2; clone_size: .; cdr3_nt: TGTGCCAGCAGCTATTCCCAGGGTTTCGGGGAGCTGTTTTTT; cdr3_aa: CASSYSQGFGELFF
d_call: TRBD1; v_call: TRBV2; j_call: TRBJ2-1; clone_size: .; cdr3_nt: TGTGCCAGCACGCCGGGACAGGGATACAATGAGCAGTTCTTC; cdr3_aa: CASTPGQGYNEQFF
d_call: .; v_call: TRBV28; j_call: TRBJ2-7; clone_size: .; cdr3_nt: TGTGCCAGCAGTCTGCCGGGACACCCATCCTACGAGCAGTACTTC; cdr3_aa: CASSLPGHPSYEQYF
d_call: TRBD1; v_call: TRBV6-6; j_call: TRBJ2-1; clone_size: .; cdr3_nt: TGTGCCAGCAGTTATCGACAGGGTGTGAGCGAGCAGTTCTTC; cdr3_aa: CASSYRQGVSEQFF